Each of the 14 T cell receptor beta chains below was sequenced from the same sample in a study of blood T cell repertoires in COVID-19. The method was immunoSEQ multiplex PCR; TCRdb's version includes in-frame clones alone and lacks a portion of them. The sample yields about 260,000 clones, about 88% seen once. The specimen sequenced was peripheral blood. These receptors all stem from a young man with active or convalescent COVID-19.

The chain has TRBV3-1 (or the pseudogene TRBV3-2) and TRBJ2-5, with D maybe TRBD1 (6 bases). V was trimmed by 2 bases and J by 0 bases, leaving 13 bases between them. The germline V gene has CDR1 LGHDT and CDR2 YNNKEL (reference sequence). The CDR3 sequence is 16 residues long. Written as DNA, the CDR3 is TGTGCCAGCAGCCAACGCCCAACAGGGAACCAAGAGACCCAGTACTTC. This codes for CASSQRPTGNQETQYF.

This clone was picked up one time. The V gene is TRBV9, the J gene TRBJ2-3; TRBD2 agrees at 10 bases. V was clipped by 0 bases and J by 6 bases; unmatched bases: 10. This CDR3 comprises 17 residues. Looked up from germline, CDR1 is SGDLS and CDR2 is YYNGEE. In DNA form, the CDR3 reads TGTGCCAGCAGCGTAGGAGGTGGGAGCGGGGGGGTTGATACGCAGTATTTT. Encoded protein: CASSVGGGSGGVDTQYF.

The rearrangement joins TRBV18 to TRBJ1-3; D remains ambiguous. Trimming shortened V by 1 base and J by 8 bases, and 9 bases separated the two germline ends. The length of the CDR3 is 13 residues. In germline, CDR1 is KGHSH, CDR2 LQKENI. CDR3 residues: CASSPQSADTIYF. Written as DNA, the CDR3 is TGTGCCAGCTCACCACAGTCTGCGGACACCATATATTTT.

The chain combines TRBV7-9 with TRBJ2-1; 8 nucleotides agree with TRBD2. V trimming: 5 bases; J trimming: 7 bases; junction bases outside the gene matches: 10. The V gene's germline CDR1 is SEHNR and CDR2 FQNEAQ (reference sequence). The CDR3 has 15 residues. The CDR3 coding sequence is TGTGCCAGCAGCCCAAGTCCGGGACTAGAGAATGAGCAGTTCTTC. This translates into CASSPSPGLENEQFF.

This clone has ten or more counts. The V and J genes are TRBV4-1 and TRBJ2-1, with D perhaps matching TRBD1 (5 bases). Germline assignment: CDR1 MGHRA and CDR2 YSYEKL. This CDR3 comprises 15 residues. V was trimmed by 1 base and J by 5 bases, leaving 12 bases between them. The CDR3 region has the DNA TGCGCCAGCAGCCAAGCAGGGCTCGGTGACAATGAGCAGTTCTTC. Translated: CASSQAGLGDNEQFF.

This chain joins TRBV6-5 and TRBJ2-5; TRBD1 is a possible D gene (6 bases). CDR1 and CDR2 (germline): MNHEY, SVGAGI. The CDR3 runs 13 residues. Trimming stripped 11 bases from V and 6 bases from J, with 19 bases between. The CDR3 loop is CASSGAGKKTQYF. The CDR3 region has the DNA TGTGCCTCCTCAGGGGCAGGAAAAAAGACCCAGTACTTC.

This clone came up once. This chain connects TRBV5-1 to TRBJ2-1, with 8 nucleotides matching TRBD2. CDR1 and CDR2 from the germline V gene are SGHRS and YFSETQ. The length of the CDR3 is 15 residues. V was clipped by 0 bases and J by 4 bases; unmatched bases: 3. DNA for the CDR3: TGCGCCAGCAGCTTGGCAGCGGGGGCGTACAATGAGCAGTTCTTC. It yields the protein CASSLAAGAYNEQFF.

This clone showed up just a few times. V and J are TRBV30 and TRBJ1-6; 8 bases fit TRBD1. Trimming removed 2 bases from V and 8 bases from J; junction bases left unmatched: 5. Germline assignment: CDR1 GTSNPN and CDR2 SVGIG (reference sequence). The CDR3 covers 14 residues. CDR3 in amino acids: CAWSRRQGYSPLHF. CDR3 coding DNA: TGTGCCTGGAGTAGGCGACAGGGGTATTCACCCCTCCACTTT.

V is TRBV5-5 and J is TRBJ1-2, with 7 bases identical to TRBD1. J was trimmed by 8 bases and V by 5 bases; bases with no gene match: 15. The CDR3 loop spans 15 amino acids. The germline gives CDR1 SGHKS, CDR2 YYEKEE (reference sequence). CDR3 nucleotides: TGTGCCAGCAGGCGAGACGACAGGGTAGGTCGAGGCTACACCTTC. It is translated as CASRRDDRVGRGYTF.

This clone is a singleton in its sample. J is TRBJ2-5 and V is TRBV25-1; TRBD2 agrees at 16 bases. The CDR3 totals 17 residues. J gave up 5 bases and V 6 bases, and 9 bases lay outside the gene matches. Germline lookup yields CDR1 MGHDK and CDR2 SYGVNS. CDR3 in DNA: TGTGCCAGCAGCGCAGGGACTAGCGGGGGGGCTTGGGAGACCCAGTACTTC. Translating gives CASSAGTSGGAWETQYF.

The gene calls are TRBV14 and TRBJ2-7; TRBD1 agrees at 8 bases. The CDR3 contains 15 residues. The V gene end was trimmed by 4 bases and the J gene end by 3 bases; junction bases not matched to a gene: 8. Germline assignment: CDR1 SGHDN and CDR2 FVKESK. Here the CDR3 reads CASSRWTGLGYEQYF. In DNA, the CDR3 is TGTGCCAGCAGCCGTTGGACAGGGCTTGGCTACGAGCAGTACTTC.

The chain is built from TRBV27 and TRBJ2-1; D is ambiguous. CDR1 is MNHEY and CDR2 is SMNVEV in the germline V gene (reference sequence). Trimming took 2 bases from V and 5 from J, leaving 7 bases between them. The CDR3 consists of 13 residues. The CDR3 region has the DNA TGTGCCAGCAGTTTAGGGCAGAACAATGAGCAGTTCTTC. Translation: CASSLGQNNEQFF.

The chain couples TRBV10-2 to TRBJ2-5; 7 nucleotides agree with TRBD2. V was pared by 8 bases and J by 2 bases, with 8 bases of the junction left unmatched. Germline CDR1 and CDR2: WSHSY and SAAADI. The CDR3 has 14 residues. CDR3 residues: CASALAGWQETQYF. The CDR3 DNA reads TGCGCCAGCGCCTTAGCGGGCTGGCAAGAGACCCAGTACTTC.

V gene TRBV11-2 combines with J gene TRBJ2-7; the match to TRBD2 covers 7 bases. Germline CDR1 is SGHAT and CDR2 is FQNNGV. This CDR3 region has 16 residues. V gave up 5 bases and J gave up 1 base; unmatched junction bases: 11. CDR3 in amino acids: CASSPLGRRGSYEQYF. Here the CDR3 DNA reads TGTGCCAGCAGCCCACTAGGACGGCGGGGGTCCTACGAGCAGTACTTC. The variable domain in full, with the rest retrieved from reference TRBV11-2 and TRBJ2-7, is EAGVAQSPRYKIIEKRQSVAFWCNPISGHATLYWYQQILGQGPKLLIQFQNNGVVDDSQLPKDRFSAERLKGVDSTLKIQPAKLEDSAVYLCASSPLGRRGSYEQYFGPGTRLTVT.